The 11 T cell receptor beta chains given below trace back to one sample, sequenced in a study of T cells in Graves' hyperthyroidism and ophthalmopathy. Authors of the study amplified TCR beta CDR3 regions from RNA transcripts. The primer set for the first-round RT-PCR of the TCR CDR3 was HTBI. MiXCR, run by TCRdb on the multiplex PCR reads, gives a single entry per CDR3 protein. Seen here are approximately 640,000 distinct CDR3 sequences, about 45% observed once, and the top ten hold under 8%. What was sequenced was peripheral blood or thyroid tissue (not recorded which). These TCRs come from an adult man with Graves' disease, either hyperthyroidism or ophthalmopathy (not recorded which).

The CDR3 region is CASSPRTGEEKLFF. Written as DNA, the CDR3 is TGTGCCAGCAGCCCCCGGACAGGGGAGGAAAAACTGTTTTTT. V and J are TRBV7-9 and TRBJ1-4, with 9 positions matching TRBD1. CDR3 size: 14 residues. Trimming took 5 bases from V and 8 from J; bases not matched to a gene: 6. Germline V gene data show CDR1 as SEHNR and CDR2 as FQNEAQ (reference sequence).

On this clonotype itself: A read error may produce the germline difference seen at one junction end. The chain combines TRBV2 with TRBJ2-6, with D perhaps matching TRBD1 (5 bases). The germline V gene encodes CDR1 SNHLY and CDR2 FYNNEI. The CDR3 is made up of 11 amino acids. The CDR3 loop is CASRTENTEAF. DNA for the CDR3: TGTGCCAGCAGGACAGAGAACACTGAAGCTTTC.

This clonotype was recorded at least ten times. V and J are TRBV7-8 and TRBJ1-6; D gene uncertain. This CDR3 has 17 amino acids. Germline CDR1 reads SGHVS; CDR2 reads FQNEAQ. V shed 5 bases and J shed 1 base, with 15 bases lying between them. The CDR3 region has the DNA TGTGCCAGCAGCCCCGTGGAGCGAGCTTCCTATAATTCACCCCTCCACTTT. Translating gives CASSPVERASYNSPLHF.

This clonotype occurred once. This chain uses TRBV9 with TRBJ2-7, with D perhaps matching TRBD2 (7 bases). Per germline, CDR1 SGDLS and CDR2 YYNGEE. V was pared by 3 bases and J by 2 bases, with 15 bases between. This CDR3 has 15 residues. The CDR3 here is CASSGGGGYPYEQYF. CDR3 sequence (DNA): TGTGCCAGCAGCGGGGGGGGGGGCTACCCCTACGAGCAGTACTTC.

On this clonotype: A much more abundant neighbour one base away suggests this may be a read error. The V gene is TRBV7-2, the J gene TRBJ1-1; 8 bases match TRBD1. CDR3 length equals 13 residues. CDR1 is SGHTA and CDR2 is FQGNSA in the germline V gene. J lost 11 bases, V lost 1 base, and 6 bases had no gene match. This CDR3 is CASSLGQGTTAFF. The DNA of the CDR3 is TGTGCCAGCAGCTTAGGACAGGGGACGACGGCTTTCTTT. The complete variable domain, with remaining parts taken from reference TRBV7-2 and TRBJ1-1, reads GAGVSQSPSNKVTEKGKDVELRCDPISGHTALYWYRQSLGQGLEFLIYFQGNSAPDKSGLPSDRFSAERTGGSVSTLTIQRTQQEDSAVYLCASSLGQGTTAFFGQGTRLTVV.

This rearrangement joins TRBV29-1 to TRBJ1-5, with unresolved D. CDR3 length: 12 residues. Germline CDR1 and CDR2: SQVTM and ANQGSEA. CDR3 protein: CSAATRDQPQHF. As DNA, the CDR3 is TGCAGTGCTGCGACAAGGGATCAGCCCCAGCATTTT.

This clonotype showed up many times. The chain joins TRBV24-1 to TRBJ2-5, with 9 bases lining up with TRBD2. CDR3 length equals 15 residues. Germline CDR1 and CDR2: KGHDR and SFDVKD. With V trimmed by 3 bases and J by 3 bases, 4 bases remained unmatched. CDR3 sequence (DNA): TGTGCCACCAGTGATGTAGCGGGGGTAGAAGAGACCCAGTACTTC. It yields the protein CATSDVAGVEETQYF.

The chain is built from TRBV24-1 and TRBJ1-2, with D unclear. The CDR3 consists of 15 residues. CDR1 and CDR2 (germline): KGHDR, SFDVKD. V was cut by 3 bases and J by 6 bases, with 16 bases left in between. The CDR3 DNA follows: TGTGCCACCAGTGATACACAGCTCCGAGTGGATGGCTACACCTTC. Amino acids: CATSDTQLRVDGYTF.

This chain connects TRBV7-9 to TRBJ2-7; 9 nucleotides align to TRBD1. This CDR3 is built from 16 residues. Germline V gene lookup returns CDR1 SEHNR and CDR2 FQNEAQ (reference sequence). J gave up 1 base and V 3 bases, and 7 bases lay outside the gene matches. CDR3 nucleotides: TGTGCCAGCAGCTTTACCGGGACAGGGAGATCCTACGAGCAGTACTTC. Amino acid sequence: CASSFTGTGRSYEQYF.

V gene TRBV29-1 combines with J gene TRBJ1-2; 7 nucleotides line up with TRBD1. V lost 7 bases and J lost 6; bases outside the gene matches: 5. The CDR3 runs 11 residues. The germline CDR1 and CDR2 sequences are SQVTM and ANQGSEA. The CDR3 reads CSDDRADGYTF. The CDR3, as DNA: TGCAGCGACGACAGGGCCGATGGCTACACCTTC.

The chain uses TRBV10-1 and TRBJ1-5; no clear D gene. CDR3 size: 11 residues. Germline values: CDR1 WNHNN, CDR2 SYGVQD (reference sequence). The CDR3 coding sequence is TGCACCATGAATAGCAATCAGCCCCAGCATTTT. Translation: CTMNSNQPQHF.